The entry that follows covers one T cell receptor beta chain sequence. What it binds is unknown. The germline CDR1 and CDR2 sequences are SNHLY and FYNNEI. Trimming pared 8 bases from V and 2 bases from J, leaving 20 bases between. There are 16 residues in the CDR3. This sample was taken from a study of cytomegalovirus exposure and HLA in healthy donors. In the PCR, 60 Vbeta and 13 Jbeta primers were used. Here immunoSEQ multiplex PCR was the method, and the copy in TCRdb shows in-frame clones only, minus some. This table has about 41,000 clones, over 75% appearing once. Study results and caveats: Roughly uniform sequencing depth across donors was assumed, possibly incorrectly. Within a later analysis, the majority of CMV-associated TCR beta chains appeared HLA-restricted.

This chain links TRBV2 with TRBJ2-3; TRBD1 is a possible D gene (6 bases). This TCR was sampled from a man between 45 and 60 years old in good health and CMV-seronegative. Input material: PBMCs. The CDR3 reads CASSLGGSLHTDTQYF. For the CDR3, the DNA is TGTGCCAGCTCCTTAGGGGGATCTCTCCACACAGATACGCAGTATTTT. Filled out from reference TRBV2 and TRBJ2-3, the complete variable domain reads EPEVTQTPSHQVTQMGQEVILRCVPISNHLYFYWYRQILGQKVEFLVSFYNNEISEKSEIFDDQFSVERPDGSNFTLKIRSTKLEDSAMYFCASSLGGSLHTDTQYFGPGTRLTVL.